The rows below give T cell receptor beta chains drawn from one sample of a study of response to subunit inactivated influenza vaccine. TCRdb passed the RT-PCR reads through MiXCR, listing each CDR3 protein once. The data contain around 650,000 distinct CDR3 sequences, 15% to 19% of them singletons. The specimen comprised PBMCs from blood, sampled less than 13 days after vaccination. These receptors were collected from a man aged 45-60 years who received an inactivated influenza vaccine. The CDR3 runs from the conserved cysteine through the conserved F or W. D genes are given only for firm matches. The listing skips clone size in some rows; elsewhere it reads once, few, many or a size class.

D gene	clone size	J gene	V gene	CDR3 DNA	CDR3 protein
-	-	TRBJ1-6	TRBV4-2	TGTGCCAGCAGCCGGGAGTCCGATAATTCACCCCTCCACTTT	CASSRESDNSPLHF
TRBD2	many	TRBJ2-1	TRBV4-3	TGCGCCAGCAGCCAAGATCCGGCTAGCGGGAGGGCTAGCTCCTACAATGAGCAGTTCTTC	CASSQDPASGRASSYNEQFF
TRBD2	few	TRBJ2-1	TRBV4-2	TGTGCCAGCAGCCATGGAGCGGGGTCCAACCACTATGAGCAGTTCTTC	CASSHGAGSNHYEQFF
-	-	TRBJ2-2	TRBV20-1	TGCAGTGCTAGCCCTCTTGAGAACACCGGGGAGCTGTTTTTT	CSASPLENTGELFF
TRBD2	few	TRBJ2-5	TRBV12-3/TRBV12-4	TGTGCCAGCAGACGGGGAGTAGCGGGGCTCCAAGAGACCCAGTACTTC	CASRRGVAGLQETQYF
TRBD2	-	TRBJ2-1	TRBV3-1	TGTGCCAGCAGCCAAGATGTTAGCGGGACTAGCGGCAATGAGCAGTTCTTC	CASSQDVSGTSGNEQFF
-	-	TRBJ2-6	TRBV30	TGTGCCTGGTACGGGACACAAGTTTCTGGGGCCAACGTCCTGACTTTC	CAWYGTQVSGANVLTF
TRBD2	few	TRBJ2-5	TRBV15	TGTGCCACCAGCCGGGGGCCAGGGGGACTAGCGGGAGAGACCCAGTACTTC	CATSRGPGGLAGETQYF
-	-	TRBJ2-7	TRBV12-3/TRBV12-4	TGTGCCAGCAGTTTAGAGACGGTCCCATTTTCCTACGAGCAGTACTTC	CASSLETVPFSYEQYF
TRBD2	-	TRBJ2-5	TRBV18	TGTGCCAGCTCACCACCTAGCGGGGGGGCCCGCCCCCCACAAGAGACCCAGTACTTC	CASSPPSGGARPPQETQYF
TRBD2	few	TRBJ2-1	TRBV7-2	TGTGCCAGCAGCTTTCCTCCCCCTCCCAGCGGGAGACAGTTCTTC	CASSFPPPPSGRQFF
-	few	TRBJ2-1	TRBV7-8	TGTGCCAGCAGCTTAAACCTGGGGTTCAATGAGCAGTTCTTC	CASSLNLGFNEQFF
-	few	TRBJ1-1	TRBV7-8	TGTGCCAGCAGCTTGGATAAGGGAAAGGGCACTGAAGCTTTCTTT	CASSLDKGKGTEAFF
TRBD1	-	TRBJ2-7	TRBV7-2	TGTGCCAGCAGCTTATCAATTACAGGGGCGTACGAGCAGTACTTC	CASSLSITGAYEQYF
-	-	TRBJ2-1	TRBV7-2	TGTGCCAGCAGCTTCCGGACAGCCTACAATGAGCAGTTCTTC	CASSFRTAYNEQFF
TRBD2	-	TRBJ2-7	TRBV20-1	TGCAGTGCTAGCTACACTTTAGCGGGAAAAGCCTACGAGCAGTACTTC	CSASYTLAGKAYEQYF
-	-	TRBJ1-5	TRBV28	TGTGCCAGCACTGACGGGACCAGGCCCCAGCATTTT	CASTDGTRPQHF
-	few	TRBJ1-2	TRBV2	TGTGCCAGCATGAGAGGGGCGGGGTTTGGCTACACCTTC	CASMRGAGFGYTF
-	few	TRBJ2-7	TRBV6-1	TGTGCCAGCAGTAAGCTGGGACGGAGCTCCTACGAGCAGTACTTC	CASSKLGRSSYEQYF
TRBD2	-	TRBJ2-3	TRBV28	TGTGCCAGCAGTTTTACTAGCGGAATGGGTACGCAGTATTTT	CASSFTSGMGTQYF
-	many	TRBJ1-2	TRBV20-1	TGCAGTGCTATGGCGGAGGTTCGACATGGCTACACCTTC	CSAMAEVRHGYTF
-	-	TRBJ2-5	TRBV28	TGTGTTGAAGGACACAGCCGAAACCAAGAGACCCAGTACTTC	CVEGHSRNQETQYF
-	few	TRBJ2-7	TRBV7-9	TGTGCCAGCAGCTTAGAAGGGTGGGCCCCCGAGCAGTACTTC	CASSLEGWAPEQYF
TRBD2	-	TRBJ2-3	TRBV28	TGTGCCAGCATGATGGGACTAGCGGGCTTAAGGGATACGCAGTATTTT	CASMMGLAGLRDTQYF
TRBD2	few	TRBJ2-5	TRBV6-2/TRBV6-3	TGTGCCAGCAGGACTAGCGGGGGGCCACCTGCGACGTACTTC	CASRTSGGPPATYF
-	few	TRBJ2-4	TRBV28	TGTGCCAGCAGCCCCCCTTATGTCAGAGAGCTAGCCAAAAACATTCAGTACTTC	CASSPPYVRELAKNIQYF
TRBD1	-	TRBJ1-5	TRBV20-1	TGCAGTGCTGTTCTAAGATTGGGGACAGGGGTCAATCAGCCCCAGCATTTT	CSAVLRLGTGVNQPQHF
-	-	TRBJ2-3	TRBV15	TGTGCCACCAATCTGCGGGGTTGGGATACGCAGTATTTT	CATNLRGWDTQYF
-	many	TRBJ1-1	TRBV7-2	TGTGCCAGCACCACCGCAGCCTCTAACACTGAAGCTTTCTTT	CASTTAASNTEAFF
-	few	TRBJ2-7	TRBV7-2	TGTGCCAGCAGCTTAAACCCGACCGGGAGCGAGCAGTACTTC	CASSLNPTGSEQYF
TRBD2	few	TRBJ2-1	TRBV25-1	TGTGCCAGCAGTGCTCGGACTAGCGGGGTGGGAGGCAATGAGCAGTTCTTC	CASSARTSGVGGNEQFF
-	once	TRBJ2-7	TRBV4-3	TGCGCCAGCAGCCAAGAACTGGGAACCTACGAGCAGTACTTC	CASSQELGTYEQYF
TRBD2	few	TRBJ2-1	TRBV5-1	TGCGCCAGCAGCACCTCCGGGACTAGCTACAATGAGCAGTTCTTC	CASSTSGTSYNEQFF
TRBD1	few	TRBJ2-7	TRBV2	TGTGCCAGCAGTGGCAGGGGGAACTCCTACGAGCAGTACTTC	CASSGRGNSYEQYF
-	-	TRBJ2-2	TRBV20-1	TGCAGTGCTGCGACCGCGAACACCGGGGAGCTGTTTTTT	CSAATANTGELFF
-	many	TRBJ2-7	TRBV5-1	TGCGCCAGGCCGAGAACAGTCGGAGGGCTCTCCTACGAGCAGTACTTC	CARPRTVGGLSYEQYF
TRBD2	few	TRBJ2-5	TRBV11-2	TGTGCCAGCAGCTTAGGAGCGGGATGGTTGGAGACCCAGTACTTC	CASSLGAGWLETQYF
-	-	TRBJ1-3	TRBV4-3	TGCGCCAGCAGCCAAGAGGTGACACGAGGAAACACCATATATTTT	CASSQEVTRGNTIYF
-	-	TRBJ2-7	TRBV28	TGTGCCAGCACTTCCTCCCGTGGGGGCTTCGAGCAGTACTTC	CASTSSRGGFEQYF
-	few	TRBJ1-5	TRBV12-3/TRBV12-4	TGTGCCAGCAGAGGCAGGGGTCAAAATCAGCCCCAGCATTTT	CASRGRGQNQPQHF
-	few	TRBJ2-1	TRBV7-2	TGTGCCAGCAGCCCCTGGGTCGATGAGCAGTTCTTC	CASSPWVDEQFF